One T cell receptor (beta chain) is described in this entry. Its matching antigen is unknown. When sampled, the donors appeared nominally healthy, though they likely had unrecorded immune exposures. These data belong to a study of cytomegalovirus exposure and HLA in healthy donors. For the study at large: Early release data held around 80 million unique TCRs from HLA-typed donors. Study-wide points: In a later analysis, productive TCRs from donors in an Asian-associated ancestry cluster reportedly carried fewer N-insertions than the cohort mean. Most of the TCR beta V segments (in an earlier analysis) were productive either about 90% or about 30% of the time.

CDR3 length equals 15 residues. V was clipped by 5 bases and J by 4 bases, with 17 bases between them. Germline CDR1 and CDR2: SEHNR and FQNEAQ (reference sequence). The PCR used 60 Vbeta and 13 Jbeta primers. Produced via immunoSEQ multiplex PCR; TCRdb's table is partial and in-frame only. The sample holds 200,000 or so clones; approximately 82% are singletons and the top ten take over 0.55%. The sample taken for sequencing was PBMCs. The sequence came from a man aged 18-30 years in good health and CMV-seronegative. This rearrangement joins TRBV7-9 to TRBJ1-1; tentative D call: TRBD1 (5 bases). The CDR3 is CASSPEGTGVTEAFF. DNA of the CDR3: TGTGCCAGCAGCCCGGAGGGCACGGGGGTCACTGAAGCTTTCTTT.